This is a list of T cell receptor beta chains from one sample in a study of cytomegalovirus exposure and HLA in healthy donors. Measured with immunoSEQ multiplex PCR; TCRdb has only the in-frame clones, and not every one. Of around 84,000 clones in the sample, over 75% are singletons; the top ten hold about an eighth. The material sequenced was PBMCs. The receptors were gathered from a human donor in good health. CDR3s include the opening cysteine and the closing phenylalanine or tryptophan. Each record gives: V gene, clone size, D gene, J gene, CDR3 DNA, CDR3 protein. D genes are given only for firm matches. Rows give clone size only sometimes, using once, few, many, or a class for an expanded clone.

TRBV4-3	few	-	TRBJ2-2	TGCGCCAGCAGCCAAGATTTGGCCACCGGGGAGCTGTTTTTT	CASSQDLATGELFF
TRBV4-2	-	TRBD2	TRBJ2-3	TGTGCCAGCAGCCAGGCTGGGCCAGCGGGGGCAGATACGCAGTATTTT	CASSQAGPAGADTQYF
TRBV11-2	-	TRBD2	TRBJ2-2	TGTGCCAGCAGCTCTAGCGGGGGGGTAAACACCGGGGAGCTGTTTTTT	CASSSSGGVNTGELFF
TRBV4-1	-	-	TRBJ2-7	TGCGCCAGCAGCCAAGCACGGGGGGCCGTCTACGAGCAGTACTTC	CASSQARGAVYEQYF
TRBV18	-	-	TRBJ1-2	TGTGCCAGCTCTCGGGCGGTCGGGGGTTTGGACTATGGCTACACCTTC	CASSRAVGGLDYGYTF
TRBV29-1	-	-	TRBJ2-7	TGCAGCGTTTCTCGATCCTACGAGCAGTACTTC	CSVSRSYEQYF
TRBV5-6	few	-	TRBJ2-7	TGTGCCAGCAGCTTCTTTCCTGTTAGCTCCTACGAGCAGTACTTC	CASSFFPVSSYEQYF
TRBV5-4	-	TRBD2	TRBJ2-2	TGTGCCAGCAGCCCCCTTGGGGCGGGGGGGCGTAACGGGGAGCTGTTTTTT	CASSPLGAGGRNGELFF
TRBV5-5	-	TRBD1	TRBJ1-6	TGTGCCAGCAGTTCTGGGAGCCGGGACAGGGCCACAGAATCACCCCTCCACTTT	CASSSGSRDRATESPLHF
TRBV6-5	-	TRBD1	TRBJ1-1	TGTGCCAGCAGCCCGACAGGGGCTGAAGCTTTCTTT	CASSPTGAEAFF
TRBV6-6	once	TRBD1	TRBJ2-7	TGTGCCAGCAGTTACGGGACAGGGGGGGCCTACGAGCAGTACTTC	CASSYGTGGAYEQYF
TRBV7-6	-	-	TRBJ1-1	TGTGCCAGCAGCTTAGGCGCAGGGGTGAACACTGAAGCTTTCTTT	CASSLGAGVNTEAFF
TRBV10-3	-	TRBD1	TRBJ2-7	TGTGCCATCAGTGGCCACCGGGACAGGGGGTTGTCCGAGCAGTACTTC	CAISGHRDRGLSEQYF
TRBV27	-	-	TRBJ2-3	TGTGCCAGCACCCATGGAACAGCCTCTAGCACAGATACGCAGTATTTT	CASTHGTASSTDTQYF
TRBV19	-	-	TRBJ1-2	TGTGCCAGTAGTATAGATGTATGGCGGGGTTCTAACTATGGCTACACCTTC	CASSIDVWRGSNYGYTF
TRBV6-1	-	-	TRBJ2-7	TGTGCCAGCAGTGAAGGTGGGGCAGGGGCTTACGAGCAGTACTTC	CASSEGGAGAYEQYF
TRBV30	-	-	TRBJ2-1	TGTGCCTGGATGTGGGGCGGTAACTACAATGAGCAGTTCTTC	CAWMWGGNYNEQFF
TRBV6-6	-	-	TRBJ1-2	TGTGCCAGCAGTTTAGAGGGGGTTTCCTATGGCTACACCTTC	CASSLEGVSYGYTF
TRBV2	-	-	TRBJ1-1	TGTGCCAGCACCAAAAAGGGGTTCGGCACTGAAGCTTTCTTT	CASTKKGFGTEAFF
TRBV6-1	-	-	TRBJ2-4	TGTGCCAGCAGTGAAGTTAGAAACATTCAGTACTTC	CASSEVRNIQYF
TRBV27	-	-	TRBJ1-5	TGTGCCAGCCGGGAAGTGGGGGCCAATCAGCCCCAGCATTTT	CASREVGANQPQHF
TRBV5-8	once	TRBD2	TRBJ2-2	TGTGCCAGCAGCTCTCTAGCGGGGCGCCGGGAGCTGTTTTTT	CASSSLAGRRELFF
TRBV5-1	-	TRBD1	TRBJ2-4	TGCGCCAGCAGACTGCACGACAGGGCCTTAGCCAAAAACATTCAGTACTTC	CASRLHDRALAKNIQYF
TRBV7-2	-	-	TRBJ1-3	TGTGCCAGCAGCTTAGCCACAGGTTTATCTGGAAACACCATATATTTT	CASSLATGLSGNTIYF
TRBV18	-	-	TRBJ2-7	TGTGCCAGCTCACCGACGCCCGGGACCGTCCCAGGGGACGAGCAGTACTTC	CASSPTPGTVPGDEQYF
TRBV21-1	-	-	TRBJ2-3	TGTGCCAGCAACTCCTATAGGGGCATTAGCACAGATACGCAGTATTTT	CASNSYRGISTDTQYF
TRBV5-1	-	TRBD1	TRBJ1-4	TGCGCCAGCAGCTTTCAGGGGGCTAATGAAAAACTGTTTTTT	CASSFQGANEKLFF
TRBV11-2	-	-	TRBJ1-5	TGTGCCAGCAGCGAGGGGACTGTCAGCAATCAGCCCCAGCATTTT	CASSEGTVSNQPQHF
TRBV15	-	-	TRBJ1-4	TGTGCCACCAGCATTAGCGACTCCACTAATGAAAAACTGTTTTTT	CATSISDSTNEKLFF
TRBV5-6	-	-	TRBJ1-1	TGTGCCAGCAGCTTGGGTGGGAGCGTCCTTGAAGCTTTCTTT	CASSLGGSVLEAFF
TRBV19	-	TRBD2	TRBJ2-3	TGTGCCAGTAGTATCGCTAGCGGGGCGGGGGGAGATACGCAGTATTTT	CASSIASGAGGDTQYF
TRBV30	-	TRBD1	TRBJ2-5	TGTGCCTGGCGGATGACAGGGCCTACGGCCCAGTACTTC	CAWRMTGPTAQYF
TRBV5-1	-	-	TRBJ1-1	TGCGCCAGCAGCTTGGTTGTTAGCACTGAAGCTTTCTTT	CASSLVVSTEAFF
TRBV9	-	TRBD1	TRBJ1-2	TGTGCCAGCAGCGTAGATTCCGGGACAGGGTCCTACACCTTC	CASSVDSGTGSYTF
TRBV2	-	-	TRBJ2-2	TGTGCCAGCAGTGAAAGGGGTGCCGGGGAGCTGTTTTTT	CASSERGAGELFF
TRBV27	-	-	TRBJ1-1	TGTGCCAGCAGTCTCGATAGGGGGAATGAAGCTTTCTTT	CASSLDRGNEAFF
TRBV7-7	-	TRBD1	TRBJ2-5	TGTGCTAGCAGCGAAACCAGGACAGGCAAGGAGACCCAGTACTTC	CASSETRTGKETQYF
TRBV7-8	-	TRBD2	TRBJ2-3	TGTGCCAGCAGCTCGTTTAGCGGGGGGGCGGTCTTCACAGATACGCAGTATTTT	CASSSFSGGAVFTDTQYF